The TCR beta chain under discussion was sequenced for a study of T cell responses to AZD1222 COVID-19 vaccine. Study-wide results and caveats: AZD1222 recipients seropositive at baseline numbered only six or seven.

With respect to this clone: The antigen remains unidentified.

The V gene's germline CDR1 is LNHNV and CDR2 YYDKDF (reference sequence). V was trimmed by 1 base and J by 0 bases, leaving 5 bases between them. There are 14 residues in the CDR3. The method was immunoSEQ multiplex PCR; TCRdb's version includes in-frame clones alone and lacks a portion of them. The sample lists 100,000 to 120,000 clones; 85% to 90% were seen once. The clonotype was recovered from an adult who received the AZD1222 COVID-19 vaccine. The chain is built from TRBV15 and TRBJ2-3; no firm D call. This specimen was peripheral blood, taken 28 days after the second AZD1222 dose. For the CDR3, the DNA is TGTGCCACCAGCAGAGTCGGAAGCACAGATACGCAGTATTTT. It encodes CATSRVGSTDTQYF.